One T cell receptor (beta chain) is described in this entry. These data come from a study of tumor-infiltrating lymphocytes in localized non-small cell lung cancer. Across the study: Patients included smokers and never-smokers with various histologies, some sampled after neoadjuvant chemotherapy.

Germline CDR1 SGDLS, CDR2 YYNGEE. The CDR3 is 13 residues long. Trimming removed 3 bases at V and 5 bases at J, with 11 bases between. The assay was immunoSEQ multiplex PCR, and TCRdb's table has in-frame clones only and misses some. Of 4,900 or so clones listed, 66% are singletons. The specimen was lung tumor tissue. This clonotype was obtained from a human donor with non-small cell lung cancer. The chain joins TRBV9 to TRBJ1-1; D ambiguous. CDR3 coding DNA: TGTGCCAGCAGCGCCACCCCGAGAACTGAAGCTTTCTTT. Its protein is CASSATPRTEAFF.